This entry lists 24 T cell receptor beta chains sequenced from one sample in a study of OX40 agonist ivuxolimab in advanced cancers. Libraries were prepared by immunoSEQ multiplex PCR; TCRdb keeps only in-frame clonotypes and omits some of them. The sample yields roughly 23,000 clones, 80% to 90% seen once. The material sequenced was CD4+ or CD8+ T cells sorted from blood, taken in a trial of the OX40 agonist ivuxolimab. Receptors originate from an adult with an advanced solid tumor such as melanoma, head and neck, liver or kidney cancer.

The gene calls are TRBV30 and TRBJ2-1; 8 nucleotides line up with TRBD2. This CDR3 is built from 14 residues. Per the germline V gene, CDR1 is GTSNPN and CDR2 is SVGIG (reference sequence). V shed 0 bases and J 13 bases; nucleotides not matched to a gene: 11. CDR3 residues: CAWSVSRRGEFQFF. The DNA for the CDR3 is TGTGCCTGGAGTGTTTCTCGGCGGGGGGAGTTCCAGTTCTTC.

The gene calls are TRBV27 and TRBJ2-3; 8 bases agree with TRBD1. The V and J ends lost 6 bases and 5 bases, in that order; junction bases with no gene match: 10. The germline V gene encodes CDR1 MNHEY and CDR2 SMNVEV (reference sequence). This CDR3 is 15 amino acids long. This CDR3 is CASSQSTGGGDTQYF. The CDR3, as DNA: TGTGCCAGCAGCCAATCTACAGGGGGAGGAGATACGCAGTATTTT.

The chain joins TRBV28 to TRBJ2-1, with D perhaps TRBD1 or TRBD2 (5 bases each). The CDR3 contains 18 residues. Trimming took 2 bases from V and 3 from J, leaving 20 bases between them. Germline V gene lookup returns CDR1 MDHEN and CDR2 SYDVKM. As DNA, the CDR3 is TGTGCCAGCAGTTTACTCCCGGGACCCGATTCCCTCTACAATGAGCAGTTCTTC. It codes for CASSLLPGPDSLYNEQFF.

The chain links TRBV27 to TRBJ2-7, with D possibly TRBD1 on 5 matching bases. The CDR3 totals 14 residues. Trimming removed 5 bases at V and 1 base at J, with 12 bases between. Germline CDR1 reads MNHEY; CDR2 reads SMNVEV (reference sequence). The CDR3 sequence: CASSRVTGSYEQYF. The CDR3 DNA reads as TGTGCCAGCAGTCGGGTTACAGGATCCTACGAGCAGTACTTC.

The J gene is TRBJ2-1, the V gene TRBV28; weak D call: TRBD1 (5 bases). The germline V and J ends were trimmed by 6 bases and 8 bases, with 11 bases remaining between them. From germline, CDR1 is MDHEN and CDR2 SYDVKM. CDR3 length: 12 amino acids. DNA for the CDR3: TGTGCCAGCAGCGTAGGGGCGGATGAGCAGTTCTTC. It codes for CASSVGADEQFF.

The chain carries TRBV15 and TRBJ2-1; D is ambiguous. Trimming removed 3 bases from V and 0 bases from J, with 9 bases in between. The CDR3 is 15 amino acids. CDR1 and CDR2 (germline): LNHNV, YYDKDF (reference sequence). CDR3 DNA: TGTGCCACCAGCAGTGAACGGGCCTCCTACAATGAGCAGTTCTTC. It yields the protein CATSSERASYNEQFF.

This chain joins TRBV11-2 and TRBJ2-3; 9 nucleotides agree with TRBD2. Looked up from germline, CDR1 is SGHAT and CDR2 is FQNNGV. CDR3 length: 17 residues. V dropped 2 bases and J dropped 1; count of bases not matched to a gene: 7. CDR3: CASSLSRRGGGTDTQYF. The DNA of the CDR3 is TGTGCCAGCAGCTTAAGCCGTCGCGGGGGGGGCACAGATACGCAGTATTTT.

CDR3 residues: CASSQGSSSTDTQYF. CDR3 in DNA: TGCGCCAGCAGCCAGGGGTCCAGTAGCACAGATACGCAGTATTTT. V usage is TRBV5-1 and J usage is TRBJ2-3, with D maybe TRBD1 (6 bases). In germline, CDR1 is SGHRS, CDR2 YFSETQ. V shed 4 bases and J shed 0 bases, with 12 bases lying between them. The CDR3 has 15 residues.

This chain connects TRBV11-2 to TRBJ2-7; no clear D. The CDR3 loop spans 12 amino acids. CDR1 is SGHAT, CDR2 FQNNGV, per germline. The ends were cut back, 2 bases at V and 5 bases at J, with 7 bases in the middle. The CDR3 bases are TGTGCCAGCAGCTTACTTGCCAACGAGCAGTACTTC. It translates to CASSLLANEQYF.

J is TRBJ2-2 and V is TRBV9; D uncertain. Between the trimmed V and J ends, which lost 4 bases and 6 bases, there was a span of 10 bases. This CDR3 has 13 residues. The germline gives CDR1 SGDLS, CDR2 YYNGEE. The CDR3 sequence: CASSRSGSGELFF. Written as DNA, the CDR3 is TGTGCCAGCAGCCGAAGTGGTTCCGGGGAGCTGTTTTTT.

The chain combines TRBV7-8 with TRBJ2-5; 8 bases align to TRBD2. The CDR3 covers 20 residues. The ends lost 3 bases at V and 4 bases at J; junction bases unmatched: 22. CDR1 and CDR2 from the germline V gene are SGHVS and FQNEAQ. The CDR3 loop is CASSLPLAGGSFPLRETQYF. The CDR3 DNA sequence: TGTGCCAGCAGCTTGCCTCTGGCGGGGGGCTCCTTCCCCCTTCGAGAGACCCAGTACTTC.

This chain connects TRBV10-3 to TRBJ2-1; TRBD2 is a possible D gene (5 bases). Trimming took off 0 bases at V and 0 bases at J, with 12 bases between the two ends. The CDR3 is made up of 17 amino acids. CDR1 and CDR2 from the germline V gene are ENHRY and SYGVKD. Here the CDR3 DNA reads TGTGCCATCAGTGAGTCGATGGCGGGTGGCTCCTACAATGAGCAGTTCTTC. It translates to CAISESMAGGSYNEQFF.

This chain joins TRBV30 and TRBJ1-2, with D maybe TRBD1 (6 bases). This CDR3 contains 14 residues. V lost 5 bases and J 8 bases, leaving 21 bases between the germline ends. CDR1 is GTSNPN, CDR2 SVGIG, per germline (reference sequence). CDR3 amino acids: CAWDYAGALGGYTF. The DNA of the CDR3 is TGTGCCTGGGATTATGCGGGGGCGCTCGGGGGCTACACCTTC.

The chain has TRBV6-5 and TRBJ2-2; TRBD2 matches 8 bases. Trimming removed 5 bases from V and 6 bases from J; junction bases left unmatched: 5. CDR3 size: 14 residues. CDR1 and CDR2 from the germline V gene are MNHEY and SVGAGI. The CDR3 protein is CASSPRGVAGELFF. The CDR3 nucleotides are TGTGCCAGCAGTCCGCGGGGGGTGGCCGGGGAGCTGTTTTTT.

The chain couples TRBV6-6 to TRBJ2-1; D is unresolved. This CDR3 is built from 11 residues. V was trimmed by 2 bases and J by 8 bases, leaving 4 bases between them. Looked up from germline, CDR1 is MNHNY and CDR2 is SVGAGI (reference sequence). CDR3 region: CASSYEYEQFF. The CDR3 DNA follows: TGTGCCAGCAGTTACGAATATGAGCAGTTCTTC.

The chain joins TRBV12-5 to TRBJ1-1, with D uncertain. Trimming removed 6 bases at V and 5 bases at J, with 7 bases between. The germline V gene has CDR1 LGHNT and CDR2 FRNRAP. CDR3 size: 11 residues. The CDR3 is CASGLGTEAFF. The CDR3 nucleotides are TGTGCTAGTGGGCTCGGAACTGAAGCTTTCTTT.

V and J are TRBV6-5 and TRBJ2-7; D remains ambiguous. The CDR3 is 15 amino acids. Germline V CDR1 and CDR2: MNHEY, SVGAGI. The germline V and J ends were trimmed by 6 bases and 4 bases, with 19 bases remaining between them. Here the CDR3 reads CASSPEPGWGYEQYF. In nucleotides, the CDR3 is TGTGCCAGCAGCCCGGAGCCAGGATGGGGATACGAGCAGTACTTC.

Within the sample, this clone is medium-sized. This chain connects TRBV9 to TRBJ1-3; 7 bases map to TRBD1. This CDR3 contains 17 residues. Germline CDR1 reads SGDLS; CDR2 reads YYNGEE. Trimming took 4 bases from V and 0 from J; bases not matched to a gene: 10. The CDR3 bases are TGTGCCAGCAGCAAGACAGGGTCTCTAAGCTCTGGAAACACCATATATTTT. Its translation: CASSKTGSLSSGNTIYF.

The chain links TRBV2 to TRBJ2-7; D possibly corresponds to TRBD2 (6 bases). Trimming pared 6 bases from V and 0 bases from J, leaving 12 bases between. Germline CDR1 SNHLY, CDR2 FYNNEI. CDR3 length: 14 amino acids. The CDR3 DNA sequence: TGTGCCAGCAGGTCCGGGACTGGCTCCTACGAGCAGTACTTC. Residues: CASRSGTGSYEQYF.

The sample holds one count of this clone. A much larger clone lies one base from this, so it may be a read error. This sample includes further DNA sequences coding for the same CDR3. This chain uses TRBV15 with TRBJ2-5; D possibly corresponds to TRBD1 (6 bases). The CDR3 is 15 amino acids. The germline gives CDR1 LNHNV, CDR2 YYDKDF (reference sequence). CDR3 loop: CATSRVRQDQETQYF. CDR3 bases: TGTGCCACCAGCAGAGTTCGACAGGACCAGGAGACCCAGTACTTC. The full variable domain, with the rest looked up from reference TRBV15 and TRBJ2-5, is DAMVIQNPRYQVTQFGKPVTLSCSQTLNHNVMYWYQQKSSQAPKLLFHYYDKDFNNEADTPDNFQSRRPNTSFCFLDIRSPGLGDTAMYLCATSRVRQDQETQYFGPGTRLLVL.

The V and J genes are TRBV6-5 and TRBJ2-3; a weak D match, TRBD1 (5 bases). In germline, CDR1 is MNHEY, CDR2 SVGAGI. The CDR3 is 14 residues long. Between the trimmed V and J ends, which lost 2 bases and 4 bases, there was a span of 10 bases. In nucleotides, the CDR3 is TGTGCCAGCAGTTACCTCAAGACAGCAGATACGCAGTATTTT. This sequence encodes CASSYLKTADTQYF.

This chain links TRBV5-1 with TRBJ2-3; 8 positions agree with TRBD2. CDR3 length: 15 amino acids. J lost 4 bases, V lost 0 bases, and 4 bases had no gene match. The germline V gene encodes CDR1 SGHRS and CDR2 YFSETQ. The CDR3 loop reads CASSLDLAGSDTQYF. The CDR3 DNA reads TGCGCCAGCAGCTTGGATCTAGCGGGCTCAGATACGCAGTATTTT.

This chain connects TRBV10-3 to TRBJ2-6; D not resolved. This CDR3 is built from 15 residues. Germline CDR1 ENHRY, CDR2 SYGVKD. Trimming removed 1 base from V and 0 bases from J, with 4 bases in between. In nucleotides, the CDR3 is TGTGCCATCAGTGAGTGGGTCTCTGGGGCCAACGTCCTGACTTTC. Its translation is CAISEWVSGANVLTF.

The rearrangement joins TRBV6-5 to TRBJ2-7; D call uncertain. The germline V gene has CDR1 MNHEY and CDR2 SVGAGI. The V gene lost 0 bases and the J gene lost 2 bases, with 5 bases spanning the gap. The CDR3 has 13 residues. The CDR3 nucleotides are TGTGCCAGCAGTTACTCCGACACCTACGAGCAGTACTTC. Protein product: CASSYSDTYEQYF.